This T cell receptor beta chain is from a study of vaccination and CD4 T cells after COVID-19. Turning to the study itself: Convalescent cases consisted of six males and four females, of whom two were Hispanic. General study findings and limits: Counts of SARS-CoV-2-reactive clonotypes had a median that went from roughly 21 to 40, a nonsignificant change. Researchers report that a median approximately 90% of reactive clones in convalescent patients surfaced only post-vaccination.

This clonotype was seen more than once but under ten times. What it binds is not known. Treatment indicated: approximately 10-day PBMC culture with coronavirus spike peptide pools or control peptides (ViraFEST assay). Cultured CD4+ T cell DNA underwent sequencing with the Oncomine TCR Beta short-read assay. Scientists extracted genomic DNA from CD4+ T cells grown in culture. TCRdb fed the PCR reads into MiXCR, producing one record per CDR3 protein. The table records roughly 4,900 distinct CDR3 sequences, less than 50% of them present only once. This CDR3 contains 13 residues. With V trimmed by 8 bases and J by 3 bases, 7 bases remained unmatched. The germline V gene encodes CDR1 DFQATT and CDR2 SNEGSKA (reference sequence).

Material for sequencing was CD4+ T cells from blood, cultured in vitro. The TCR sequence derives from a human donor who had recovered from COVID-19. The genes are TRBV20-1 and TRBJ1-2; TRBD1 aligns across 9 bases. CDR3 in DNA: TGCAGTACAAACAGGGGGCGGTACTATGGCTACACCTTC. Encoded protein: CSTNRGRYYGYTF.